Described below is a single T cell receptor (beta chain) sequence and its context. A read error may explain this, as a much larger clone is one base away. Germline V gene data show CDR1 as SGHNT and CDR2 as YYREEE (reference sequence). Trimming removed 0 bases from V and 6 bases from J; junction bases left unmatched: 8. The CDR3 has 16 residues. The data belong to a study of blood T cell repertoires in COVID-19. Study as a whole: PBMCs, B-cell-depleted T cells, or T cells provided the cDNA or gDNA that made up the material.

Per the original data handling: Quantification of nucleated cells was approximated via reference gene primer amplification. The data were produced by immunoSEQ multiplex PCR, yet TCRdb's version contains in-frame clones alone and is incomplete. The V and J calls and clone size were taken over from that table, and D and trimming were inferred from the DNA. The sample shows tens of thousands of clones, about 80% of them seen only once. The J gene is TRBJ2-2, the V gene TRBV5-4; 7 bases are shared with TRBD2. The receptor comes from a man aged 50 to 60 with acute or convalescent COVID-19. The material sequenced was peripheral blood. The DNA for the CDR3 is TGTGCCAGCAGCTTGGGAAGTTGGGGGGGGGCCGGGGAGCTGTTTTTT. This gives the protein CASSLGSWGGAGELFF.